What follows describes a single T cell receptor beta chain. Its antigen remains unidentified. V trimming: 3 bases; J trimming: 6 bases; junction bases outside the gene matches: 6. Per the germline V gene, CDR1 is KGHDR and CDR2 is SFDVKD. There are 14 residues in the CDR3. This specimen belongs to a study of T cell repertoires in cytomegalovirus infection. General study results and limits: In two of eight donors, the top clonotype was HLA-C-restricted CMV-specific. Summed public TCR beta family frequency identified CMV carriers bearing the relevant HLA.

TCRdb re-called the reads through MiXCR, storing one row per CDR3 protein. The data hold around 740,000 distinct CDR3 sequences, with 35% to 45% observed a single time. The clonotype originates from a human donor in good health (CMV status not recorded). Some clones in this sample may be carry-over from other donors' samples. The specimen was PBMCs. The chain combines TRBV24-1 with TRBJ1-2, with TRBD1 matching over 7 bases. CDR3 DNA sequence: TGTGCCACCAGTGATGGACAGGACTGCCATGGCTACACCTTC. Protein product: CATSDGQDCHGYTF.